This T cell receptor beta chain was identified in a study of shared clonotypes between healthy human individuals. CDR3 size: 15 residues. Per the germline V gene, CDR1 is LGHNA and CDR2 is YSLEER. Trimming took 0 bases from V and 2 from J; bases not matched to a gene: 4. This clone was found once. Antigen specificity is unknown. This table comes from immunoSEQ multiplex PCR, and its TCRdb copy is limited to in-frame clones, with some not included. Of under 2,000,000 clones in the sample, 85% to 95% were seen once. CD8 cells regarded as naive lacked CD45RO, were positively chosen for CCR7, and omitted terminally differentiated effector memory CD45RA+ cells. Study-level results: Relative to memory subsets, naive subsets generally showed larger estimated richness. When naive CD4 clonotypes were compared across four donors, 4% to 6.5% were shared. Researchers sampled blood only, noting tissue repertoires likely differ.

The sequencing sample was made of naive CD8+ T cells sorted from blood. The sequence came from a man younger than 35 in good health. The rearrangement joins TRBV4-3 to TRBJ2-7; 7 nucleotides agree with TRBD1. The CDR3 sequence: CASSQESTGAYEQYF. Written as DNA, the CDR3 is TGCGCCAGCAGCCAAGAGAGTACAGGGGCCTACGAGCAGTACTTC.